This record covers a single T cell receptor (beta chain). The entry originates in a study of blood T cell repertoires in COVID-19. How the authors handled the data: Amplifying reference gene primers gave estimates of nucleated cell counts. Sequencing was performed with immunoSEQ multiplex PCR; in TCRdb, only in-frame clones are kept and a portion is missing. V and J calls and clone size follow that table, whereas D and trimming were derived from the DNA. The table has 200,000 to 250,000 clones, 80% to 90% seen once. V was clipped by 7 bases and J by 2 bases; unmatched bases: 1. This CDR3 is built from 13 residues. Germline V gives CDR1 SQVTM, CDR2 ANQGSEA.

The V gene is TRBV29-1, the J gene TRBJ2-6; 8 bases line up with TRBD1. The sample consisted of PBMCs or T cells enriched from blood (not recorded which). The TCR comes from a woman in her thirties who had been exposed to COVID-19. The CDR3 spells CSAGGPGANVLTF. In DNA form, the CDR3 reads TGCAGCGCAGGGGGCCCTGGGGCCAACGTCCTGACTTTC.